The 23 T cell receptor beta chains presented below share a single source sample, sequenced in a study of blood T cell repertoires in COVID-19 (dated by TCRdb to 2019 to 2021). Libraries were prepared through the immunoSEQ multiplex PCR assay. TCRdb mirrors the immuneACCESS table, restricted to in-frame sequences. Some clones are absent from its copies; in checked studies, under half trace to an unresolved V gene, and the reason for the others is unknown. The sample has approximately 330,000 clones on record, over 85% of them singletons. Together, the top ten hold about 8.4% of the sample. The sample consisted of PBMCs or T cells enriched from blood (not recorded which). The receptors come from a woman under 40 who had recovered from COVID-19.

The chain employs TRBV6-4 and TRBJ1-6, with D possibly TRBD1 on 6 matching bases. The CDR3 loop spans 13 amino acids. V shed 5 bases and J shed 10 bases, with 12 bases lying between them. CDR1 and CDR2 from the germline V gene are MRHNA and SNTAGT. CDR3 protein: CASSTGFRSPLHF. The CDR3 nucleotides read TGTGCCAGCAGTACAGGGTTCCGGTCACCCCTCCACTTT.

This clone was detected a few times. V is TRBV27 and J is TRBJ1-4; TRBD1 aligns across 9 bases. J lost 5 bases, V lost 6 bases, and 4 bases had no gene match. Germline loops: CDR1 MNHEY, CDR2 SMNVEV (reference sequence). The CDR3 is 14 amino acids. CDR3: CASRTGTGNEKLFF. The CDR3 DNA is TGTGCCAGCAGAACAGGGACAGGGAATGAAAAACTGTTTTTT.

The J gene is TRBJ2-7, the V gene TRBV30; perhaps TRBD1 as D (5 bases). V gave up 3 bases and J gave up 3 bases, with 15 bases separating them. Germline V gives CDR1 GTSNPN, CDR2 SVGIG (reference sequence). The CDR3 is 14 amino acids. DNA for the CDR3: TGTGCCTGGAGATCCCCCGGACACAACTACGAGCAGTACTTC. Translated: CAWRSPGHNYEQYF.

CDR3 protein: CASSPRRGGVGAFF. CDR3 nucleotide sequence: TGTGCCAGCTCACCACGCCGAGGCGGGGTTGGCGCTTTCTTT. V is TRBV18 and J is TRBJ1-1; D remains ambiguous. The germline gives CDR1 KGHSH, CDR2 LQKENI. There are 14 residues in the CDR3. Between the trimmed V and J ends, which lost 1 base and 11 bases, there was a span of 17 bases.

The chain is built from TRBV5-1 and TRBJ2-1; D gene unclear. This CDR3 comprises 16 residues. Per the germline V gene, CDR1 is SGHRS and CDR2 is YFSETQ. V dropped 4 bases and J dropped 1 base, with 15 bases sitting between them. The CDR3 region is CASSPLRPGSYNEQFF. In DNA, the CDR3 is TGCGCCAGCAGCCCCCTCCGTCCGGGTTCCTACAATGAGCAGTTCTTC.

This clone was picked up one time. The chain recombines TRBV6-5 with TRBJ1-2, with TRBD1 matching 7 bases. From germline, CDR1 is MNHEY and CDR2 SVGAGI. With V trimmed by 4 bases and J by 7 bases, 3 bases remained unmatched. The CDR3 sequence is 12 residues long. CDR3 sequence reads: CASSSDRRGYTF. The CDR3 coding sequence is TGTGCCAGCAGTTCGGACAGGCGTGGCTACACCTTC.

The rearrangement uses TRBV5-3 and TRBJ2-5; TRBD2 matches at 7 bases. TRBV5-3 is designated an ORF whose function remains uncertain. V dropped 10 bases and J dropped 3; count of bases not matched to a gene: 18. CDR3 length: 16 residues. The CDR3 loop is CARPRAQRGAKETQYF. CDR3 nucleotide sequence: TGTGCCCGCCCAAGGGCCCAGCGGGGCGCTAAAGAGACCCAGTACTTC.

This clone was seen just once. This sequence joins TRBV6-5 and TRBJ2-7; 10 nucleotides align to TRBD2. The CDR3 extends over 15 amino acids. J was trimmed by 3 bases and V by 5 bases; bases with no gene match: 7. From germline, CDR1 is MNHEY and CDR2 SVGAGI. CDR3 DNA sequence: TGTGCCAGCAGTCCAGAGCGGGAGGGCTTCTACGAGCAGTACTTC. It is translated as CASSPEREGFYEQYF.

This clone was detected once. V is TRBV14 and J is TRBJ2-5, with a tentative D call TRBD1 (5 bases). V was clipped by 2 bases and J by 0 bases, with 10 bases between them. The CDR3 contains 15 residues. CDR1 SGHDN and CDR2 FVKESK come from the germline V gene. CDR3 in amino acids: CASSQRSQDQETQYF. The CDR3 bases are TGTGCCAGCAGCCAAAGATCACAGGACCAAGAGACCCAGTACTTC. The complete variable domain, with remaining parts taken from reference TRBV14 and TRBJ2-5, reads EAGVTQFPSHSVIEKGQTVTLRCDPISGHDNLYWYRRVMGKEIKFLLHFVKESKQDESGMPNNRFLAERTGGTYSTLKVQPAELEDSGVYFCASSQRSQDQETQYFGPGTRLLVL.

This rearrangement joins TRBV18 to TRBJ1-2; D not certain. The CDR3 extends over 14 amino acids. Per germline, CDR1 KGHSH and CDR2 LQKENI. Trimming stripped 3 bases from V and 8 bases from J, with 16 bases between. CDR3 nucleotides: TGTGCCAGCTCACCCTCCCTCGGGGAAACGGGCTACACCTTC. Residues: CASSPSLGETGYTF.

CDR3 sequence: CASSSTRNYEQFF. CDR3 nucleotide sequence: TGTGCCAGCAGCTCGACTAGGAACTATGAGCAGTTCTTC. The V and J genes are TRBV11-2 and TRBJ2-1, with TRBD2 as a possible D gene (6 bases). The CDR3 is 13 residues long. CDR1 and CDR2 from the germline V gene are SGHAT and FQNNGV. V was clipped by 4 bases and J by 8 bases, with 12 bases between them. Looking up the rest from reference TRBV11-2 and TRBJ2-1 gives the full variable domain: EAGVAQSPRYKIIEKRQSVAFWCNPISGHATLYWYQQILGQGPKLLIQFQNNGVVDDSQLPKDRFSAERLKGVDSTLKIQPAKLEDSAVYLCASSSTRNYEQFFGPGTRLTVL.

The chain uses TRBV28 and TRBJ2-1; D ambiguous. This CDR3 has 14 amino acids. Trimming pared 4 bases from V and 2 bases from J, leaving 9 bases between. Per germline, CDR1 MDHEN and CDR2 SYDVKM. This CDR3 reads CASSSGFPYNEQFF. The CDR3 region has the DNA TGTGCCAGCAGTTCCGGGTTTCCCTACAATGAGCAGTTCTTC.

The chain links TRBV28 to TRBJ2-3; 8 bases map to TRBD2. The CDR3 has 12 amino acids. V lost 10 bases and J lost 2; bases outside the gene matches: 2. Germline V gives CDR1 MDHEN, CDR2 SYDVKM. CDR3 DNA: TGTGCCATCGGGGGGGTCACAGATACGCAGTATTTT. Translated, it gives CAIGGVTDTQYF.

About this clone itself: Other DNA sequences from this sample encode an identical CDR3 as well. The chain's CDR3 is CASSYSRGETQYF. The CDR3, as DNA: TGTGCCAGCAGTTACTCGCGCGGAGAGACCCAGTACTTC. The chain is built from TRBV6-5 and TRBJ2-5, with unresolved D. The germline V and J ends were trimmed by 0 bases and 4 bases, with 6 bases remaining between them. Per germline, CDR1 MNHEY and CDR2 SVGAGI. The CDR3 loop spans 13 amino acids.

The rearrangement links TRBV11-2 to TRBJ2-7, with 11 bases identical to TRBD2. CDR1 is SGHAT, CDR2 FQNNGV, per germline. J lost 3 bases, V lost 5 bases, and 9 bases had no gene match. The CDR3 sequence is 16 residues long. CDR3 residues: CASSHLSGRGVYEQYF. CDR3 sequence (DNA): TGTGCCAGCAGCCACCTTAGCGGGAGGGGAGTCTACGAGCAGTACTTC.

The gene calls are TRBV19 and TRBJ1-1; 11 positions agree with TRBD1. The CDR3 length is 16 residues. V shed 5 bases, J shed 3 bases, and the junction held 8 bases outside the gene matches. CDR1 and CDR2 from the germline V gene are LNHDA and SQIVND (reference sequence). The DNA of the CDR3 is TGTGCCAGTAGTCTTGACGGACAGGGGGCGGACACTGAAGCTTTCTTT. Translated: CASSLDGQGADTEAFF.

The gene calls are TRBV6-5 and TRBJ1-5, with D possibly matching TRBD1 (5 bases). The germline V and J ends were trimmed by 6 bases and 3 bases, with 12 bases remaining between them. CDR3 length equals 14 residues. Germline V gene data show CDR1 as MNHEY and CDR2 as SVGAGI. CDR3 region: CASRRWTLNQPQHF. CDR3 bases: TGTGCCAGCAGAAGGTGGACACTCAATCAGCCCCAGCATTTT.

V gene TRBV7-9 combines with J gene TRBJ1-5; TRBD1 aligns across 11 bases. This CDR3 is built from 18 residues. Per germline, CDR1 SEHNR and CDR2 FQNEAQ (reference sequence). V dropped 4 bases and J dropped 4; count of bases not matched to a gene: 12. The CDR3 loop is CASSYHNTRDRGNQPQHF. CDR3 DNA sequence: TGTGCCAGCAGCTATCATAATACAAGGGACAGGGGGAATCAGCCCCAGCATTTT.

DNA of the CDR3: TGTGCCAGCAGCTTCGGACAGGCCTTCACAGATACGCAGTATTTT. Its translation: CASSFGQAFTDTQYF. J is TRBJ2-3 and V is TRBV11-2; 7 bases fit TRBD1. The CDR3 length is 15 residues. In germline, CDR1 is SGHAT, CDR2 FQNNGV. V lost 3 bases, J lost 2 bases, and 5 bases stayed unmatched.

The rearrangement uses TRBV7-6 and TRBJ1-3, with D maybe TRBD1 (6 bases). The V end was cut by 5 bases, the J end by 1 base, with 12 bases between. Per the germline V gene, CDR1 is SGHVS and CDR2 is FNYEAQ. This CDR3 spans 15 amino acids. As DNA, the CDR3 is TGTGCCAGCAGCGCATCGACAGGATCTGGAAACACCATATATTTT. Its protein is CASSASTGSGNTIYF. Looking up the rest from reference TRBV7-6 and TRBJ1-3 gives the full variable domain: GAGVSQSPRYKVTKRGQDVALRCDPISGHVSLYWYRQALGQGPEFLTYFNYEAQQDKSGLPNDRFSAERPEGSISTLTIQRTEQRDSAMYRCASSASTGSGNTIYFGEGSWLTVV.

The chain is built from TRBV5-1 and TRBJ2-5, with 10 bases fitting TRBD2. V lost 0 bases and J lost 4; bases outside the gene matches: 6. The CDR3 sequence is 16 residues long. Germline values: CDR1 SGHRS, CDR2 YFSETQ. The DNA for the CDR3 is TGCGCCAGCAGCTTGGCCCCTAGCGGGAGCGGAGAGACCCAGTACTTC. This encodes CASSLAPSGSGETQYF.

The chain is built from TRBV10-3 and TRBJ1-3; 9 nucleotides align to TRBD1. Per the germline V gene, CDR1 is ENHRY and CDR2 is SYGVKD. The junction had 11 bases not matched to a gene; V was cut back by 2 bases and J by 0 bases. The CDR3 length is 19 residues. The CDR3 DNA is TGTGCCATCAGTGAGGTACAGGGGGCACCTCTTTCCTCTGGAAACACCATATATTTT. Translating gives CAISEVQGAPLSSGNTIYF.

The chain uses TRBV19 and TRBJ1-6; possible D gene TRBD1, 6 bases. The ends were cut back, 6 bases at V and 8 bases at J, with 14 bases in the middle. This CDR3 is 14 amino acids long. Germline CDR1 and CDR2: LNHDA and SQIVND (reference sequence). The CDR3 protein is CASSFGQRDSPLHF. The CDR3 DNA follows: TGTGCCAGTAGCTTCGGACAGAGGGATTCACCCCTCCACTTT. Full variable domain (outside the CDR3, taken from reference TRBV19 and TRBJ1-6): DGGITQSPKYLFRKEGQNVTLSCEQNLNHDAMYWYRQDPGQGLRLIYYSQIVNDFQKGDIAEGYSVSREKKESFPLTVTSAQKNPTAFYLCASSFGQRDSPLHFGNGTRLTVT.